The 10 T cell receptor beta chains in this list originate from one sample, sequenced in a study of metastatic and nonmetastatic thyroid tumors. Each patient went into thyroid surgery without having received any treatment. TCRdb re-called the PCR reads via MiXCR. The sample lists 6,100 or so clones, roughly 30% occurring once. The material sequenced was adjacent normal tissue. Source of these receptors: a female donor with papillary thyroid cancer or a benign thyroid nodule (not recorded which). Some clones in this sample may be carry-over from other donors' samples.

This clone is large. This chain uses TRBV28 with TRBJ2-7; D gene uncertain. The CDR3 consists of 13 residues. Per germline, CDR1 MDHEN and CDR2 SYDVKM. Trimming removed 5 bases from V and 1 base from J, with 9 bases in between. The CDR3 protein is CASSDSGSYEQYF. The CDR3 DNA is TGTGCCAGCAGTGATTCTGGATCCTACGAGCAGTACTTC.

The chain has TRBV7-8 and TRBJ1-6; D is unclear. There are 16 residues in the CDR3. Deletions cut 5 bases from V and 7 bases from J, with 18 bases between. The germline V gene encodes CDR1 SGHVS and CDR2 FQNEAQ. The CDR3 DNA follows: TGTGCCAGCAGCGCAACCAACAGAGTCATAAATTCACCCCTCCACTTT. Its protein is CASSATNRVINSPLHF.

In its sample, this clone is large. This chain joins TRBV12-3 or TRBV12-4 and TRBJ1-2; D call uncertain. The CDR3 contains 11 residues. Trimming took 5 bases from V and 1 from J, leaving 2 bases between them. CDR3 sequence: CASSVNYGYTF. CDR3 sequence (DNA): TGTGCCAGCAGTGTTAACTATGGCTACACCTTC.

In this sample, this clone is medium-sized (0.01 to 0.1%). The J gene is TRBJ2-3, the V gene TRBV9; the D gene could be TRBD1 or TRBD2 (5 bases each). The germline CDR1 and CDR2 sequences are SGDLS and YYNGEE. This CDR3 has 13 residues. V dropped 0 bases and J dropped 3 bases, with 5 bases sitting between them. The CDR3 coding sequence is TGTGCCAGCAGCGTAGGGGGGACAGATACGCAGTATTTT. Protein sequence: CASSVGGTDTQYF. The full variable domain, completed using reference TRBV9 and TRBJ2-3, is DSGVTQTPKHLITATGQRVTLRCSPRSGDLSVYWYQQSLDQGLQFLIQYYNGEERAKGNILERFSAQQFPDLHSELNLSSLELGDSALYFCASSVGGTDTQYFGPGTRLTVL.

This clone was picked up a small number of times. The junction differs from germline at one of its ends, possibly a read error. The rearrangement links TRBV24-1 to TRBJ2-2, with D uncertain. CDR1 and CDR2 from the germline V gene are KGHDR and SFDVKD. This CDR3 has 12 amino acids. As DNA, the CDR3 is TGTGCCACCATTGATTACACCGGTGAGCTGTTTTTT. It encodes CATIDYTGELFF.

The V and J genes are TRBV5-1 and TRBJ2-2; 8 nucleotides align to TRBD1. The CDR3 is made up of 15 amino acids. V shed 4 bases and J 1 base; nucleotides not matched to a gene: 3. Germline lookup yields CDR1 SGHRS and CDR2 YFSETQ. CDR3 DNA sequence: TGCGCCAGCAGCGGACAGGGTTTGAACACCGGGGAGCTGTTTTTT. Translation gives CASSGQGLNTGELFF.

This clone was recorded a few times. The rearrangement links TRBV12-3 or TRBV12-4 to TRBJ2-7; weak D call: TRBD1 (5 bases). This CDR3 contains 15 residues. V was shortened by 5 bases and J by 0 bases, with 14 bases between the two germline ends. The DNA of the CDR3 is TGTGCCAGCAGTGAAGACAGAATAGCCTCCTACGAGCAGTACTTC. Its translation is CASSEDRIASYEQYF.

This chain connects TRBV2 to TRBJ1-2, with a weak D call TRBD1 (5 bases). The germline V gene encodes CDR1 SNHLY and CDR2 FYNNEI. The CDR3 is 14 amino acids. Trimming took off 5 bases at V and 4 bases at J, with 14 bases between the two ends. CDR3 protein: CASSPDSSGYGYTF. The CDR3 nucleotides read TGTGCCAGCAGTCCAGACAGTTCAGGCTATGGCTACACCTTC.

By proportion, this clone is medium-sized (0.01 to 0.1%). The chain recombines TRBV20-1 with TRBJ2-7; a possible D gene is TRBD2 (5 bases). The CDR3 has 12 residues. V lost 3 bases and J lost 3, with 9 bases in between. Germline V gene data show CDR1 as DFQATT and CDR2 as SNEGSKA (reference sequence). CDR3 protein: CSARGVVYEQYF. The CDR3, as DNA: TGCAGTGCTAGGGGAGTAGTCTACGAGCAGTACTTC.

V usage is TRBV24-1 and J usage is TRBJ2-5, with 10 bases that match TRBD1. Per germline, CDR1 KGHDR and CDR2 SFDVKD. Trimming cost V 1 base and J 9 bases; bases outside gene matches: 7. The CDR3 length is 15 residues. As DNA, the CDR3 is TGTGCCACCAGTGATTTCGACAGGGGGCGTGAGGCCCAGTACTTC. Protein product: CATSDFDRGREAQYF.